A selection of T cell receptor beta chains follows, all from one sample in a study of shared clonotypes between healthy human individuals. The data were produced by immunoSEQ multiplex PCR, yet TCRdb's version contains in-frame clones alone and is incomplete. The data contain 600,000 to 750,000 clones, roughly 72% of them singletons. The sequenced sample consisted of memory CD4+ T cells sorted from blood. Receptors were obtained from a woman aged 25 to 39 in good health. Both conserved end residues are part of each CDR3. The D gene is left open where the match is weak. Only part of the rows carry a size: once, few, many, or a class if the clone is expanded.

v_gene: TRBV29-1; j_gene: TRBJ1-3; abundance: .; d_gene: TRBD1; CDR3aa: CSVRGTGAGNTIYF; CDR3nt: TGCAGCGTCCGCGGGACAGGGGCTGGAAACACCATATATTTT
v_gene: TRBV15; j_gene: TRBJ1-3; abundance: .; d_gene: .; CDR3aa: CATSSGVSGNTIYF; CDR3nt: TGTGCCACCAGCAGCGGGGTCTCTGGAAACACCATATATTTT
v_gene: TRBV4-2; j_gene: TRBJ1-1; abundance: .; d_gene: .; CDR3aa: CASSQDWMGTEAFF; CDR3nt: TGTGCCAGCAGCCAAGACTGGATGGGCACTGAAGCTTTCTTT
v_gene: TRBV6-5; j_gene: TRBJ2-1; abundance: .; d_gene: .; CDR3aa: CASSYLQGAYNEQFF; CDR3nt: TGTGCCAGCAGTTATCTACAGGGAGCCTACAATGAGCAGTTCTTC
v_gene: TRBV7-8; j_gene: TRBJ1-2; abundance: many; d_gene: .; CDR3aa: CASSDRNWGGYTF; CDR3nt: TGTGCCAGCAGCGACAGGAACTGGGGCGGCTACACCTTC
v_gene: TRBV25-1; j_gene: TRBJ2-3; abundance: few; d_gene: .; CDR3aa: CASSESWTPSADTQYF; CDR3nt: TGTGCCAGCAGTGAGTCATGGACCCCGAGCGCAGATACGCAGTATTTT
v_gene: TRBV5-1; j_gene: TRBJ2-7; abundance: once; d_gene: .; CDR3aa: CASSLGLTAYEQYF; CDR3nt: TGCGCCAGCAGCTTGGGACTGACTGCTTACGAGCAGTACTTC
v_gene: TRBV30; j_gene: TRBJ1-4; abundance: once; d_gene: .; CDR3aa: CAWSVDGFGEKLFF; CDR3nt: TGTGCCTGGAGTGTAGACGGGTTTGGGGAAAAACTGTTTTTT
v_gene: TRBV4-2; j_gene: TRBJ2-5; abundance: .; d_gene: .; CDR3aa: CASSQATGEVEETQYF; CDR3nt: TGTGCCAGCAGCCAAGCAACGGGAGAAGTTGAGGAGACCCAGTACTTC
v_gene: TRBV10-2; j_gene: TRBJ2-4; abundance: .; d_gene: .; CDR3aa: CASIPTLAKNIQYF; CDR3nt: TGCGCCAGCATTCCTACACTAGCCAAAAACATTCAGTACTTC
v_gene: TRBV18; j_gene: TRBJ2-5; abundance: few; d_gene: .; CDR3aa: CASSPTLGRGRETQYF; CDR3nt: TGTGCCAGCTCACCAACCCTGGGACGGGGGAGAGAGACCCAGTACTTC
v_gene: TRBV27; j_gene: TRBJ1-2; abundance: .; d_gene: .; CDR3aa: CASRRRVGDGYTF; CDR3nt: TGTGCCAGCAGGCGGCGGGTAGGAGATGGCTACACCTTC
v_gene: TRBV6-6; j_gene: TRBJ1-2; abundance: .; d_gene: .; CDR3aa: CASSSQQSSGGYTF; CDR3nt: TGTGCCAGCAGCTCCCAGCAGTCTTCGGGGGGCTACACCTTC
v_gene: TRBV28; j_gene: TRBJ1-3; abundance: .; d_gene: .; CDR3aa: CASRWTLSGNTIYF; CDR3nt: TGTGCCAGCAGATGGACCCTCTCTGGAAACACCATATATTTT
v_gene: TRBV7-8; j_gene: TRBJ2-3; abundance: .; d_gene: .; CDR3aa: CASSLSLSTDTQYF; CDR3nt: TGTGCCAGCAGCTTATCGCTGTCAACAGATACGCAGTATTTT
v_gene: TRBV2; j_gene: TRBJ2-7; abundance: .; d_gene: .; CDR3aa: CASSEAAYYEQYF; CDR3nt: TGTGCCAGCAGTGAAGCGGCTTACTACGAGCAGTACTTC
v_gene: TRBV19; j_gene: TRBJ1-2; abundance: .; d_gene: .; CDR3aa: CASSINPGPSYGYTF; CDR3nt: TGTGCCAGTAGTATAAACCCAGGGCCCTCCTATGGCTACACCTTC
v_gene: TRBV23-1; j_gene: TRBJ1-5; abundance: .; d_gene: .; CDR3aa: CASSQSWREDQPQHF; CDR3nt: TGCGCCAGCAGTCAATCTTGGAGGGAGGATCAGCCCCAGCATTTT
v_gene: TRBV5-1; j_gene: TRBJ2-1; abundance: .; d_gene: TRBD1; CDR3aa: CASSLYAGQGARGEQFF; CDR3nt: TGCGCCAGCAGCTTGTACGCGGGACAGGGGGCTAGAGGTGAGCAGTTCTTC
v_gene: TRBV2; j_gene: TRBJ1-6; abundance: .; d_gene: .; CDR3aa: CASSEALPGQNNSPLHF; CDR3nt: TGTGCCAGCAGTGAAGCGCTTCCCGGACAGAACAATTCACCCCTCCACTTT
v_gene: TRBV19; j_gene: TRBJ1-1; abundance: .; d_gene: TRBD1; CDR3aa: CASSNRGRGTEAFF; CDR3nt: TGTGCCAGTAGTAACAGGGGAAGGGGCACTGAAGCTTTCTTT
v_gene: TRBV5-4; j_gene: TRBJ2-7; abundance: .; d_gene: TRBD2; CDR3aa: CASSLEPLAEYEQYF; CDR3nt: TGTGCCAGCAGCTTGGAACCCCTAGCGGAGTACGAGCAGTACTTC
v_gene: TRBV29-1; j_gene: TRBJ2-5; abundance: many; d_gene: .; CDR3aa: CSVETNLGLQETQYF; CDR3nt: TGCAGCGTTGAGACCAACTTGGGACTCCAAGAGACCCAGTACTTC
v_gene: TRBV6-6; j_gene: TRBJ1-5; abundance: once; d_gene: TRBD1; CDR3aa: CASSFDRGNQPQHF; CDR3nt: TGTGCCAGCAGTTTCGACAGGGGGAATCAGCCCCAGCATTTT
v_gene: TRBV13; j_gene: TRBJ2-2; abundance: .; d_gene: .; CDR3aa: CASSSGGLTGELFF; CDR3nt: TGTGCCAGCAGCTCCGGCGGCCTCACCGGGGAGCTGTTTTTT
v_gene: TRBV7-7; j_gene: TRBJ1-1; abundance: .; d_gene: TRBD1; CDR3aa: CASSLRDPDREGFYKEVAGAFF; CDR3nt: TGTGCCAGCAGCTTAAGGGACCCGGACAGGGAGGGGTTCTATAAGGAAGTAGCTGGAGCTTTCTTT
v_gene: TRBV27; j_gene: TRBJ2-5; abundance: .; d_gene: .; CDR3aa: CASSRSLKETQYF; CDR3nt: TGTGCCAGTTCGAGGTCGCTAAAAGAGACCCAGTACTTC
v_gene: TRBV10-1; j_gene: TRBJ2-2; abundance: .; d_gene: .; CDR3aa: CASSGAATNTGELFF; CDR3nt: TGCGCCAGCAGTGGAGCGGCGACTAACACCGGGGAGCTGTTTTTT
v_gene: TRBV28; j_gene: TRBJ1-4; abundance: once; d_gene: .; CDR3aa: CASSPPGDLAEKLFF; CDR3nt: TGTGCCAGCAGCCCCCCCGGGGACCTCGCGGAAAAACTGTTTTTT
v_gene: TRBV2; j_gene: TRBJ1-5; abundance: .; d_gene: .; CDR3aa: CASTLESGQPQHF; CDR3nt: TGTGCCAGCACCCTTGAGAGCGGTCAGCCCCAGCATTTT
v_gene: TRBV18; j_gene: TRBJ2-5; abundance: few; d_gene: TRBD1; CDR3aa: CASSVTMDRGPLSAQYF; CDR3nt: TGTGCCAGCTCAGTGACAATGGACAGGGGGCCCTTATCGGCCCAGTACTTC
v_gene: TRBV7-9; j_gene: TRBJ2-3; abundance: .; d_gene: .; CDR3aa: CASSLVTALTLRTDTQYF; CDR3nt: TGTGCCAGCAGCTTAGTGACGGCTCTAACCCTCCGCACAGATACGCAGTATTTT
v_gene: TRBV4-2; j_gene: TRBJ2-5; abundance: few; d_gene: .; CDR3aa: CASAGGQLETQYF; CDR3nt: TGTGCCAGCGCCGGCGGGCAGCTAGAGACCCAGTACTTC
v_gene: TRBV28; j_gene: TRBJ2-7; abundance: .; d_gene: TRBD1; CDR3aa: CASSLPGQGLYEQYF; CDR3nt: TGTGCCAGCAGTTTACCGGGACAGGGACTCTACGAGCAGTACTTC
v_gene: TRBV19; j_gene: TRBJ1-2; abundance: .; d_gene: .; CDR3aa: CASKFDRTFNYGYTF; CDR3nt: TGTGCCAGTAAATTCGACAGGACCTTTAACTATGGCTACACCTTC
v_gene: TRBV30; j_gene: TRBJ1-2; abundance: .; d_gene: .; CDR3aa: CAWSAGDYGYTF; CDR3nt: TGTGCCTGGAGTGCCGGGGATTATGGCTACACCTTC
v_gene: TRBV5-4; j_gene: TRBJ2-3; abundance: .; d_gene: TRBD2; CDR3aa: CASSLASGGGYTQYF; CDR3nt: TGTGCCAGCAGCTTGGCCTCCGGGGGGGGTTATACGCAGTATTTT
v_gene: TRBV5-8; j_gene: TRBJ1-2; abundance: .; d_gene: .; CDR3aa: CASSQTTATDGYTF; CDR3nt: TGTGCCAGCAGCCAGACTACAGCGACGGATGGCTACACCTTC
v_gene: TRBV7-2; j_gene: TRBJ1-5; abundance: .; d_gene: .; CDR3aa: CASSLGRGGSQPQHF; CDR3nt: TGTGCCAGCAGCTTAGGCAGGGGCGGGAGTCAGCCCCAGCATTTT
v_gene: TRBV5-4; j_gene: TRBJ1-1; abundance: .; d_gene: .; CDR3aa: CASSNSDRAEAFF; CDR3nt: TGTGCCAGCAGCAATTCCGACAGAGCTGAAGCTTTCTTT
v_gene: TRBV5-1; j_gene: TRBJ1-1; abundance: .; d_gene: TRBD1; CDR3aa: CASSATGGTNTEAFF; CDR3nt: TGCGCCAGCAGCGCGACAGGGGGTACGAACACTGAAGCTTTCTTT
v_gene: TRBV7-9; j_gene: TRBJ1-5; abundance: .; d_gene: .; CDR3aa: CASSRSGGNQPQHF; CDR3nt: TGTGCCAGCAGCCGCAGTGGGGGCAATCAGCCCCAGCATTTT
v_gene: TRBV6-5; j_gene: TRBJ2-5; abundance: .; d_gene: .; CDR3aa: CASSYMETQYF; CDR3nt: TGTGCCAGCAGTTACATGGAGACCCAGTACTTC
v_gene: TRBV19; j_gene: TRBJ2-3; abundance: few; d_gene: TRBD2; CDR3aa: CASSIQAGVTDTQYF; CDR3nt: TGTGCCAGTAGTATCCAAGCGGGAGTGACAGATACGCAGTATTTT